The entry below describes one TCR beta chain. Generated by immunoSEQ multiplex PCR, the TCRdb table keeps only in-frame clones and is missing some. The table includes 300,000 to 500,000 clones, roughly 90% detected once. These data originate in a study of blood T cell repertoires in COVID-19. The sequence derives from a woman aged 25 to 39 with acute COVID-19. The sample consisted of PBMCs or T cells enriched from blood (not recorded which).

CDR3 DNA: TGTGCCTCGTTCCTAGTAATCCCCCCTTCCGCTATCGAGCAGTACTTC. It specifies CASFLVIPPSAIEQYF. The rearrangement joins TRBV21-1 to TRBJ2-7; TRBD2 is the table's D call, not checked against the DNA. TRBV21-1 is a pseudogene segment. The CDR3 sequence is 16 residues long.